This T cell receptor beta chain stems from a study of lymphopenia after photon versus proton radiotherapy. Study findings and constraints: After the lymphocyte nadir, photon-treated repertoires showed oligoclonal expansion, especially of CD8+ Temra cells.

The protocol was immunoSEQ multiplex PCR, while the TCRdb copy is restricted to in-frame clones and leaves out a portion. The table lists 20,000 to 25,000 clones, around 88% of them singletons, with 11% in the top ten. V gave up 5 bases and J gave up 9 bases; unmatched junction bases: 8. CDR1 is SGHTA, CDR2 FQGNSA, per germline. The CDR3 loop spans 15 amino acids. In its sample, this clone was seen a few times. The antigen remains unidentified. The sequence came from a man aged 80 or over with esophageal cancer. The rearrangement links TRBV7-2 to TRBJ2-1, with 12 bases identical to TRBD2. Sequencing was performed on peripheral blood, taken from a patient treated with proton-based radiotherapy. For the CDR3, the DNA is TGTGCCAGCAGCCTTCTAGCGGGAGGGGAGGGTGAGCAGTTCTTC. It specifies CASSLLAGGEGEQFF.